This entry lists 27 T cell receptor beta chains sequenced from one sample in a study of blood T cells in healthy people across ages. For the second PCR, which ran for roughly 7 to 11 cycles, a sample-barcoded 5' primer and a J-beta primer mix were used. TCRdb analysed the 5' RACE reads with MiXCR anew, one entry per CDR3 protein. The data show approximately 1,700,000 distinct CDR3 sequences, about two fifths seen once. What was sequenced was blood. The receptors derive from a human donor in good health.

The chain recombines TRBV7-2 with TRBJ2-7; the D is unclear. Germline lookup yields CDR1 SGHTA and CDR2 FQGNSA. The CDR3 has 14 amino acids. Trimming took off 0 bases at V and 1 base at J, with 7 bases between the two ends. In DNA, the CDR3 is TGTGCCAGCAGCTTAGCGTTCAGTTCCTACGAGCAGTACTTC. This encodes CASSLAFSSYEQYF.

This clonotype was picked up a small number of times. This chain connects TRBV4-3 to TRBJ1-2; a weak D match, TRBD1 (5 bases). The CDR3 has 15 amino acids. V was shortened by 1 base and J by 6 bases, with 15 bases between the two germline ends. Germline CDR1 is LGHNA and CDR2 is YSLEER. Here the CDR3 reads CASSQVYGTADGYTF. As DNA, the CDR3 is TGCGCCAGCAGCCAAGTTTATGGGACGGCGGATGGCTACACCTTC.

A few counts support this clonotype. The chain joins TRBV7-2 to TRBJ2-6; D call uncertain. V was cut by 2 bases and J by 2 bases, with 7 bases left in between. Germline V CDR1 and CDR2: SGHTA, FQGNSA. CDR3 size: 15 residues. This CDR3 reads CASSLHHTGANVLTF. The CDR3 DNA follows: TGTGCCAGCAGCTTACATCATACTGGGGCCAACGTCCTGACTTTC.

This clonotype has a single count. The gene calls are TRBV20-1 and TRBJ2-3, with D perhaps matching TRBD2 (5 bases). The V end lost 4 bases, the J end lost 0 bases, and 23 bases lay between the germline ends. This CDR3 has 18 amino acids. Germline V gene sequence: CDR1 DFQATT, CDR2 SNEGSKA (reference sequence). CDR3 DNA sequence: TGCAGTGCTAACCCCCGAGGGATGAACGAGAGAAGCACAGATACGCAGTATTTT. It specifies CSANPRGMNERSTDTQYF.

The chain couples TRBV6-2 or TRBV6-3 to TRBJ2-1, with no clear D. CDR1 is MNHEY, CDR2 SVGEGT, per germline. The CDR3 consists of 13 residues. Trimming removed 7 bases at V and 8 bases at J, with 15 bases between. Here the CDR3 reads CASKWTMRHEQFF. The CDR3 coding sequence is TGTGCCAGCAAATGGACCATGCGCCATGAGCAGTTCTTC.

The rearrangement links TRBV4-3 to TRBJ1-2; tentative D call: TRBD1 (6 bases). The CDR3 sequence is 15 residues long. Germline assignment: CDR1 LGHNA and CDR2 YSLEER. V lost 0 bases, J lost 7 bases, and 15 bases lay in between. The CDR3 sequence is CASSQDLGGPGGYTF. The CDR3 bases are TGCGCCAGCAGCCAAGATCTTGGGGGGCCGGGTGGCTACACCTTC.

This clonotype was detected only a few times. V gene TRBV7-3 combines with J gene TRBJ2-5; 12 bases are a match to TRBD2. The CDR3 is made up of 15 amino acids. V was pared by 3 bases and J by 6 bases, with 5 bases of the junction left unmatched. Per germline, CDR1 SGHTA and CDR2 FQGTGA. The CDR3 region is CASSFRGLAGQTQYF. CDR3 bases: TGTGCCAGCAGCTTCCGGGGACTAGCGGGTCAGACCCAGTACTTC.

The chain recombines TRBV5-1 with TRBJ2-1; the match to TRBD1 covers 7 bases. Germline V lookup: CDR1 SGHRS, CDR2 YFSETQ. Germline trimming cut 6 bases from V and 0 bases from J; bases unmatched to any gene: 9. This CDR3 has 16 residues. For the CDR3, the DNA is TGCGCCAGCAACGTAGGGGGCAGAAACTCCTACAATGAGCAGTTCTTC. Translating it yields CASNVGGRNSYNEQFF.

The rearrangement joins TRBV20-1 to TRBJ1-1; D possibly corresponds to TRBD1 (5 bases). The length of the CDR3 is 12 residues. CDR1 and CDR2 from the germline V gene are DFQATT and SNEGSKA (reference sequence). V was pared by 6 bases and J by 3 bases, with 11 bases between. The CDR3 here is CSAGRGDTEAFF. The CDR3 DNA follows: TGCAGTGCCGGAAGGGGAGACACTGAAGCTTTCTTT.

The gene calls are TRBV12-3 or TRBV12-4 and TRBJ2-4; D is ambiguous. Trimming left V 6 bases short and J 6 bases short, with 18 bases between. CDR3 length equals 15 residues. In nucleotides, the CDR3 is TGTGCCAGCAGATCACCCACCCCTGAAGGAAACATTCAGTACTTC. Translating it yields CASRSPTPEGNIQYF.

In the case of this clonotype: One end of the junction fails to match germline, which may point to a read error. The gene calls are TRBV3-1 and TRBJ1-2; TRBD1 matches at 7 bases. This CDR3 contains 14 residues. Germline lookup yields CDR1 LGHDT and CDR2 YNNKEL (reference sequence). This chain's CDR3 is CASSQVVGGGGCTF. The CDR3 bases are TGTGCCAGCAGCCAAGTTGTAGGGGGCGGCGGCTGCACCTTC.

J is TRBJ1-1 and V is TRBV12-3 or TRBV12-4; D is unresolved. The CDR3 loop spans 15 amino acids. V was cut by 1 base and J by 0 bases, with 9 bases left in between. CDR3 sequence (DNA): TGTGCCAGCAGTTTAGGGCAGACTCTGAACACTGAAGCTTTCTTT. Residues: CASSLGQTLNTEAFF.

The sample holds a few counts of this clonotype. The chain couples TRBV16 to TRBJ2-5; D is uncertain. Germline CDR1 is KGHSY and CDR2 is FQNENV. V was cut by 1 base and J by 2 bases, with 17 bases left in between. The CDR3 extends over 17 amino acids. This CDR3 is CASSQWWARTNQETQYF. The CDR3 DNA is TGTGCCAGCAGCCAATGGTGGGCCAGAACTAATCAAGAGACCCAGTACTTC.

This chain uses TRBV6-2 or TRBV6-3 with TRBJ1-2; D may be TRBD1 (5 bases). From germline, CDR1 is MNHEY and CDR2 SVGEGT. The CDR3 length is 13 residues. V lost 6 bases, J lost 7 bases, and 15 bases lay in between. CDR3 amino acids: CASRRLGERGYTF. CDR3 bases: TGTGCCAGCAGACGACTAGGGGAACGTGGCTACACCTTC.

This clonotype has only a few counts. The rearrangement joins TRBV7-2 to TRBJ1-2; TRBD1 aligns across 9 bases. V lost 1 base to trimming and J lost 8 bases; unmatched junction nucleotides: 8. CDR3 length equals 15 residues. The V gene's germline CDR1 is SGHTA and CDR2 FQGNSA. The CDR3 loop is CASSLDWDRVFGYTF. Written as DNA, the CDR3 is TGTGCCAGCAGCTTAGATTGGGACAGGGTTTTCGGCTACACCTTC.

The V and J genes are TRBV29-1 and TRBJ2-3; D remains unclear. The germline V gene encodes CDR1 SQVTM and CDR2 ANQGSEA. This CDR3 is 13 amino acids long. V lost 7 bases and J lost 0, with 11 bases in between. The CDR3 bases are TGCAGCGCCTGGCCCACTAGCACAGATACGCAGTATTTT. This codes for CSAWPTSTDTQYF.

The V gene is TRBV29-1, the J gene TRBJ1-1; a weak D match, TRBD1 (5 bases). The CDR3 covers 13 residues. V was clipped by 2 bases and J by 3 bases, with 10 bases between them. The germline CDR1 and CDR2 sequences are SQVTM and ANQGSEA. For the CDR3, the DNA is TGCAGCGTTGAACGGGACGGTGACACTGAAGCTTTCTTT. The encoded protein is CSVERDGDTEAFF.

The table lists this clonotype with a few counts. V usage is TRBV10-3 and J usage is TRBJ2-3; the match to TRBD2 covers 13 bases. Trimming took 5 bases from V and 2 from J; bases not matched to a gene: 10. The CDR3 covers 18 residues. Germline-derived CDR1 and CDR2 are ENHRY and SYGVKD. For the CDR3, the DNA is TGTGCCATCAGTCGGAAAACTGGACTAGCGGGGGACACAGATACGCAGTATTTT. It is translated as CAISRKTGLAGDTDTQYF.

In the case of this clonotype: No DNA is shown, since the ends of the CDR3 on it are uncertain; the CDR3 is the one TCRdb lists. The gene calls are TRBV11-2 and TRBJ1-4; the table's D gene call, TRBD1, was not cross checked with the DNA. Germline assignment: CDR1 SGHAT and CDR2 FQNNGV. The CDR3 has 24 residues if both end residues are counted. The CDR3 sequence: CASGETYEQYFGAAPGATNEKLFF.

The CDR3 is CSVRTVGNEQYF. The CDR3 coding sequence is TGCAGCGTTAGGACAGTTGGCAATGAGCAGTACTTC. The chain recombines TRBV29-1 with TRBJ2-7; perhaps TRBD1 as D (6 bases). Germline assignment: CDR1 SQVTM and CDR2 ANQGSEA. The V end was cut by 5 bases, the J end by 7 bases, with 15 bases between. This CDR3 region has 12 residues.

This clonotype was counted a few times. This chain uses TRBV4-1 with TRBJ2-6; D is possibly TRBD1 (6 bases). The CDR3 length is 16 residues. The V end was cut by 3 bases, the J end by 2 bases, with 11 bases between. Per the germline V gene, CDR1 is MGHRA and CDR2 is YSYEKL. Here the CDR3 DNA reads TGCGCCAGCAGCCAGGGGGCGTGGGCTGGGGCCAACGTCCTGACTTTC. Its translation is CASSQGAWAGANVLTF.

This clonotype appeared many times. J is TRBJ1-2 and V is TRBV20-1; 8 bases align to TRBD1. Germline V lookup: CDR1 DFQATT, CDR2 SNEGSKA (reference sequence). The CDR3 contains 13 residues. J lost 4 bases, V lost 5 bases, and 6 bases had no gene match. The CDR3 here is CSASPGQGYGYTF. The CDR3 coding sequence is TGCAGTGCTTCCCCCGGACAGGGCTATGGCTACACCTTC.

There are a few counts of this clonotype. V and J are TRBV29-1 and TRBJ1-1; 8 bases align to TRBD1. The trim removed 4 bases at V and 1 base at J, leaving 8 bases unmatched. CDR3 length: 15 residues. From germline, CDR1 is SQVTM and CDR2 ANQGSEA. CDR3 DNA: TGCAGCGTTGTTGTGCAGGGGGCGAGGAACACTGAAGCTTTCTTT. This codes for CSVVVQGARNTEAFF. Supplemented by reference TRBV29-1 and TRBJ1-1, the full variable domain reads SAVISQKPSRDICQRGTSLTIQCQVDSQVTMMFWYRQQPGQSLTLIATANQGSEATYESGFVIDKFPISRPNLTFSTLTVSNMSPEDSSIYLCSVVVQGARNTEAFFGQGTRLTVV.

The rearrangement links TRBV4-2 to TRBJ2-1, with no clear D. The CDR3 is 16 amino acids. V was shortened by 1 base and J by 6 bases, with 16 bases between the two germline ends. From germline, CDR1 is LGHNA and CDR2 YNFKEQ. CDR3 DNA sequence: TGTGCCAGCAGCCAAGCTCAACTCATCACTGGCAATGAGCAGTTCTTC. Its translation is CASSQAQLITGNEQFF.

The table lists this clonotype with a few counts. This chain connects TRBV5-1 to TRBJ1-2; D not certain. V lost 7 bases and J lost 5, with 9 bases in between. CDR1 is SGHRS, CDR2 YFSETQ, per germline. This CDR3 comprises 11 residues. CDR3 protein: CASVVTYGYTF. The CDR3, as DNA: TGCGCCAGCGTCGTAACGTATGGCTACACCTTC.

The chain is built from TRBV9 and TRBJ2-5; D is undetermined. This CDR3 contains 16 residues. V lost 4 bases to trimming and J lost 5 bases, with 21 bases between them. Germline V CDR1 and CDR2: SGDLS, YYNGEE. The CDR3: CASSPGPRGWSETQYF. The CDR3 DNA reads TGTGCCAGCAGCCCAGGACCCCGCGGATGGTCGGAGACCCAGTACTTC.

The chain's CDR3 is CSVLLQGASTDTQYF. The CDR3 DNA is TGCAGCGTACTACTTCAGGGGGCGAGTACAGATACGCAGTATTTT. The chain couples TRBV29-1 to TRBJ2-3, with TRBD1 matching 8 bases. Germline CDR1 is SQVTM and CDR2 is ANQGSEA. This CDR3 has 15 residues. J gave up 3 bases and V 6 bases, and 11 bases lay outside the gene matches.